Listed here are 22 T cell receptor beta chains from one sample, sequenced in a study of blood T cell repertoires in COVID-19. TCRdb's copy holds only in-frame clones and misses some; the assay was immunoSEQ multiplex PCR. The table records approximately 200,000 clones, approximately 84% of them present only once. The sample consisted of peripheral blood. The receptors originated from a woman older than 75 with COVID-19, enrolled during active disease.

This clone is a singleton in its sample. The genes are TRBV4-2 and TRBJ2-7, with 7 bases aligning to TRBD2. V was clipped by 4 bases and J by 2 bases; unmatched bases: 17. The CDR3 extends over 18 amino acids. Germline V CDR1 and CDR2: LGHNA, YNFKEQ. The CDR3 reads CASSPGGAPGGVPYEQYF. CDR3 DNA sequence: TGTGCCAGCAGCCCGGGGGGAGCGCCCGGCGGAGTCCCCTACGAGCAGTACTTC.

The rearrangement links TRBV19 to TRBJ2-3; perhaps TRBD2 as D (5 bases). Germline values: CDR1 LNHDA, CDR2 SQIVND (reference sequence). V gave up 6 bases and J gave up 0 bases, with 13 bases separating them. This CDR3 contains 15 residues. The DNA for the CDR3 is TGTGCCAGTAGGAGGAGGTCCACTAGCACAGATACGCAGTATTTT. Its protein is CASRRRSTSTDTQYF. Using reference TRBV19 and TRBJ2-3 for the parts outside the CDR3, the full variable domain is DGGITQSPKYLFRKEGQNVTLSCEQNLNHDAMYWYRQDPGQGLRLIYYSQIVNDFQKGDIAEGYSVSREKKESFPLTVTSAQKNPTAFYLCASRRRSTSTDTQYFGPGTRLTVL.

This chain connects TRBV5-1 to TRBJ2-7, with D perhaps matching TRBD1 (6 bases). V was trimmed by 0 bases and J by 3 bases, leaving 7 bases between them. The CDR3 length is 13 residues. Germline-derived CDR1 and CDR2 are SGHRS and YFSETQ. CDR3 coding DNA: TGCGCCAGCAGCTTGGACAGGGTCTACGAGCAGTACTTC. Translating gives CASSLDRVYEQYF. The whole variable domain, remainder taken from reference TRBV5-1 and TRBJ2-7, is KAGVTQTPRYLIKTRGQQVTLSCSPISGHRSVSWYQQTPGQGLQFLFEYFSETQRNKGNFPGRFSGRQFSNSRSEMNVSTLELGDSALYLCASSLDRVYEQYFGPGTRLTVT.

J is TRBJ1-1 and V is TRBV3-1 (or the pseudogene TRBV3-2); D might be TRBD1 (5 bases). V shed 6 bases and J shed 10 bases, with 18 bases lying between them. Germline loops: CDR1 LGHDT, CDR2 YNNKEL (reference sequence). The CDR3 consists of 13 residues. The CDR3 region is CASRAGAPGVAFF. CDR3 coding DNA: TGTGCCAGCAGAGCCGGGGCCCCGGGAGTAGCTTTCTTT.

The rearrangement uses TRBV28 and TRBJ2-1; tentatively, D is TRBD2 (6 bases). The CDR3 is made up of 12 amino acids. The germline V and J ends were trimmed by 6 bases and 16 bases, with 19 bases remaining between them. Germline V gene data show CDR1 as MDHEN and CDR2 as SYDVKM. The CDR3 region is CASSLSRELRFF. CDR3 sequence (DNA): TGTGCCAGCAGCCTCAGTCGGGAGCTAAGATTCTTC.

The gene calls are TRBV28 and TRBJ1-1, with 9 bases fitting TRBD1. Per the germline V gene, CDR1 is MDHEN and CDR2 is SYDVKM. This CDR3 is built from 15 residues. Trimming cost V 2 bases and J 5 bases; bases outside gene matches: 6. DNA for the CDR3: TGTGCCAGCAGTTTAGCTACAGGGGGCAGAACTGAAGCTTTCTTT. It codes for CASSLATGGRTEAFF.

The CDR3 DNA follows: TGTGCCAGTAGTACCCGGCGGGGGACTAGCGGGAGGTCGGAGACCCAGTACTTC. Residues: CASSTRRGTSGRSETQYF. The chain joins TRBV19 to TRBJ2-5, with TRBD2 matching 15 bases. Germline assignment: CDR1 LNHDA and CDR2 SQIVND (reference sequence). V was clipped by 4 bases and J by 5 bases; unmatched bases: 11. The CDR3 consists of 18 residues.

The count of this clone is one. The chain combines TRBV19 with TRBJ1-6; D not certain. V was trimmed by 3 bases and J by 14 bases, leaving 14 bases between them. This CDR3 spans 13 amino acids. CDR1 and CDR2 from the germline V gene are LNHDA and SQIVND (reference sequence). The CDR3 protein is CASSMPPAVSLHF. Here the CDR3 DNA reads TGTGCCAGTAGTATGCCCCCCGCAGTATCCCTCCACTTT.

The chain uses TRBV18 and TRBJ1-3; the D gene is possibly TRBD1 (6 bases). The CDR3 totals 15 residues. Germline CDR1 is KGHSH and CDR2 is LQKENI. Trimming took off 2 bases at V and 0 bases at J, with 8 bases between the two ends. The CDR3 sequence: CASSPGTLSGNTIYF. CDR3 sequence (DNA): TGTGCCAGCTCACCAGGGACACTCTCTGGAAACACCATATATTTT.

The V gene is TRBV5-4, the J gene TRBJ2-2; 7 nucleotides align to TRBD2. Germline CDR1 SGHNT, CDR2 YYREEE (reference sequence). After removal of 4 bases from V and 0 bases from J, the junction contained 9 bases not matched to a gene. This CDR3 has 17 amino acids. Here the CDR3 reads CASSKGAGTTNTGELFF. The CDR3, as DNA: TGTGCCAGCAGCAAAGGGGCCGGGACTACGAACACCGGGGAGCTGTTTTTT.

The chain combines TRBV5-6 with TRBJ1-3; no definite D call. The CDR3 sequence is 15 residues long. Germline loops: CDR1 SGHDT, CDR2 YYEEEE. V was cut by 0 bases and J by 0 bases, with 7 bases left in between. Here the CDR3 DNA reads TGTGCCAGCAGCTTGGGGGCCCCCTCTGGAAACACCATATATTTT. This codes for CASSLGAPSGNTIYF.

This clone came up once. The V gene is TRBV28, the J gene TRBJ2-1; 10 bases agree with TRBD1. The ends lost 7 bases at V and 4 bases at J; junction bases unmatched: 4. Germline CDR1 is MDHEN and CDR2 is SYDVKM. The CDR3 is 14 amino acids. CDR3 protein: CASMRTGGYNEQFF. CDR3 nucleotides: TGTGCCAGCATGCGGACAGGGGGATACAATGAGCAGTTCTTC.

This chain links TRBV10-3 with TRBJ1-5, with D hard to call. Germline CDR1 is ENHRY and CDR2 is SYGVKD. Between the trimmed V and J ends, which lost 4 bases and 3 bases, there was a span of 7 bases. The CDR3 has 13 residues. In nucleotides, the CDR3 is TGTGCCATCAGTGTCAGTCCCAATCAGCCCCAGCATTTT. Amino acids: CAISVSPNQPQHF.

This CDR3 is CASSYPGQQTYGYTF. The CDR3, as DNA: TGTGCCAGCAGCTATCCGGGACAGCAGACCTATGGCTACACCTTC. The chain links TRBV3-1 (or the pseudogene TRBV3-2) to TRBJ1-2; 7 positions match TRBD1. With V trimmed by 5 bases and J by 4 bases, 10 bases remained unmatched. The germline CDR1 and CDR2 sequences are LGHDT and YNNKEL (reference sequence). There are 15 residues in the CDR3.

This chain links TRBV14 with TRBJ1-1, with D maybe TRBD1 (6 bases). This CDR3 has 14 residues. Trimming stripped 3 bases from V and 2 bases from J, with 10 bases between. Germline V CDR1 and CDR2: SGHDN, FVKESK. The CDR3, as DNA: TGTGCCAGCAGCCAGAAGACAGGAAACACTGAAGCTTTCTTT. Its translation is CASSQKTGNTEAFF.

This clone was seen just once. The rearrangement uses TRBV11-3 and TRBJ1-1, with a weak D call TRBD1 (5 bases). The V end lost 1 base, the J end lost 11 bases, and 14 bases lay between the germline ends. CDR1 is SGHNT and CDR2 is YENEEA in the germline V gene. This CDR3 is built from 13 residues. The CDR3 region is CASSLVPDIPAFF. The CDR3 DNA is TGTGCCAGCAGCTTAGTGCCGGACATACCGGCTTTCTTT.

The V and J genes are TRBV11-2 and TRBJ2-1, with D perhaps TRBD2 (5 bases). The CDR3 extends over 15 amino acids. Germline loops: CDR1 SGHAT, CDR2 FQNNGV. The V and J ends lost 0 bases and 7 bases respectively, with 13 bases between them. The CDR3: CASSLDGVYTNEQFF. The CDR3 bases are TGTGCCAGCAGCTTAGACGGGGTCTATACGAATGAGCAGTTCTTC. Full variable domain (remainder filled in from reference TRBV11-2 and TRBJ2-1): EAGVAQSPRYKIIEKRQSVAFWCNPISGHATLYWYQQILGQGPKLLIQFQNNGVVDDSQLPKDRFSAERLKGVDSTLKIQPAKLEDSAVYLCASSLDGVYTNEQFFGPGTRLTVL.

The rearrangement joins TRBV7-8 to TRBJ2-3; 8 bases line up with TRBD1. Germline V CDR1 and CDR2: SGHVS, FQNEAQ. V lost 4 bases to trimming and J lost 8 bases; unmatched junction nucleotides: 14. The CDR3 totals 16 residues. CDR3 sequence reads: CASSSGGWWGATTQYF. As DNA, the CDR3 is TGTGCCAGCAGCTCAGGGGGCTGGTGGGGGGCGACTACGCAGTATTTT.

The rearrangement joins TRBV12-3 or TRBV12-4 to TRBJ1-2; TRBD1 is a possible D gene (5 bases). CDR3 length: 12 amino acids. The V end was cut by 6 bases, the J end by 4 bases, with 9 bases between. The CDR3 DNA reads as TGTGCCAGCAGCCTTGACAGCTATGGCTACACCTTC. Translation gives CASSLDSYGYTF.

The V and J genes are TRBV5-5 and TRBJ2-7, with 14 bases aligning to TRBD2. Germline V gene sequence: CDR1 SGHKS, CDR2 YYEKEE (reference sequence). The CDR3 sequence is 15 residues long. Unmatched junction bases numbered 3, after V lost 4 bases and J lost 3 bases. Here the CDR3 reads CASSRLAGGIYEQYF. The CDR3 DNA is TGTGCCAGCAGCCGACTAGCGGGAGGGATCTACGAGCAGTACTTC.

This rearrangement joins TRBV10-3 to TRBJ1-5, with a tentative D call TRBD1 (5 bases). Trimming took off 8 bases at V and 7 bases at J, with 18 bases between the two ends. The germline CDR1 and CDR2 sequences are ENHRY and SYGVKD. CDR3 length: 14 amino acids. Written as DNA, the CDR3 is TGTGCCATCGGCCTCGGGGGGGGAGGCCAGCCCCAGCATTTT. As protein: CAIGLGGGGQPQHF.

This clone was counted a few times. The chain employs TRBV7-3 and TRBJ2-1; 9 nucleotides align to TRBD2. Losses at the gene ends were 4 bases for V and 3 bases for J; bases not matched to a gene: 7. This CDR3 has 16 residues. Per germline, CDR1 SGHTA and CDR2 FQGTGA. Here the CDR3 reads CASSSPPSGVYNEQFF. The CDR3, as DNA: TGTGCCAGCAGCTCCCCCCCTAGCGGGGTCTACAATGAGCAGTTCTTC.